This T cell receptor beta chain was obtained from a study of CD8+ T cells in alopecia areata. Overall study findings and caveats: Scalp clonality, together with expanded CD8+ clones among the top 100, fell significantly with tofacitinib.

Per the germline V gene, CDR1 is GTSNPN and CDR2 is SVGIG (reference sequence). The CDR3 is 18 amino acids. With 0 bases removed from V and 4 bases from J, the gap between germline ends came to 25 bases. Reverse transcription of extracted RNA yielded cDNA, which provided the sequencing template. The method was immunoSEQ multiplex PCR; TCRdb's version includes in-frame clones alone and lacks a portion of them. The sample consists of around 290,000 clones, more than 45% of them appearing once. As regards this clone: The antigen remains undetermined.

Treatment described: oral pan-JAK inhibitor, 5-10 mg twice daily. Sequencing was performed on CD4+ T cells sorted from blood, taken at week 24, from a patient treated with tofacitinib. This clonotype was obtained from a human donor with alopecia areata. The V gene is TRBV30, the J gene TRBJ2-7, with a weak D call TRBD1 (6 bases). Here the CDR3 reads CAWSVMPPQGALPYEQYF. The CDR3 region has the DNA TGTGCCTGGAGTGTAATGCCCCCACAGGGAGCCCTACCTTACGAGCAGTACTTC.